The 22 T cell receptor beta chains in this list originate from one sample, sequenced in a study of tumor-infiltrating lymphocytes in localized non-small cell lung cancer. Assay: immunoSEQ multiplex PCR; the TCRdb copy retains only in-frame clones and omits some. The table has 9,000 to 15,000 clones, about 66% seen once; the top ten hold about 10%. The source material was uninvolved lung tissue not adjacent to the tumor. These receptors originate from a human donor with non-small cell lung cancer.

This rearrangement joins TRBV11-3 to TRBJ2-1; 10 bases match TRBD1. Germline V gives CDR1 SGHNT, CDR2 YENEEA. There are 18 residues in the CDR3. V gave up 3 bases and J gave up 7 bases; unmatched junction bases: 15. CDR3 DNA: TGTGCCAGCAGCTTGGGGACAGGGGACAGGGGCCTATGGAATGAGCAGTTCTTC. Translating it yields CASSLGTGDRGLWNEQFF.

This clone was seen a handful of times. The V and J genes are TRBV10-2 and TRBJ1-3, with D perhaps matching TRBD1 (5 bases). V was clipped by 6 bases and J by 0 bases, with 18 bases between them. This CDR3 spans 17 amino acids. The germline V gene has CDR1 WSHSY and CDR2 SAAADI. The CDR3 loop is CASSHQGLTLSGNTIYF. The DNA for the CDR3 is TGCGCCAGCAGCCATCAGGGTTTAACTCTCTCTGGAAACACCATATATTTT.

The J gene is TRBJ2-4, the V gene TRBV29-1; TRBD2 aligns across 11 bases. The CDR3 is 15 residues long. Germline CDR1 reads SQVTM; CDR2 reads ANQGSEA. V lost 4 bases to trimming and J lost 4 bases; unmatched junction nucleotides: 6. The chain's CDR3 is CSVALAGDNKNIQYF. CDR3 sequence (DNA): TGCAGCGTTGCACTAGCGGGAGACAATAAAAACATTCAGTACTTC.

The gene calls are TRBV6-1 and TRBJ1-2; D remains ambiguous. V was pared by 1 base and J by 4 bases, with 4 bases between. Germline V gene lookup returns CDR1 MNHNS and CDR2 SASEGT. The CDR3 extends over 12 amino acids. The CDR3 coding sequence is TGTGCCAGCAGTGAAGAGGTCTATGGCTACACCTTC. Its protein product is CASSEEVYGYTF.

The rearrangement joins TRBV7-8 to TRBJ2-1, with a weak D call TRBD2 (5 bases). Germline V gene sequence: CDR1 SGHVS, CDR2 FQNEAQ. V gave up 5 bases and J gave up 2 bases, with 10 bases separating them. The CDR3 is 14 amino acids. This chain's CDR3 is CASSQTRTYNEQFF. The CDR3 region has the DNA TGTGCCAGCAGCCAAACTAGAACCTACAATGAGCAGTTCTTC.

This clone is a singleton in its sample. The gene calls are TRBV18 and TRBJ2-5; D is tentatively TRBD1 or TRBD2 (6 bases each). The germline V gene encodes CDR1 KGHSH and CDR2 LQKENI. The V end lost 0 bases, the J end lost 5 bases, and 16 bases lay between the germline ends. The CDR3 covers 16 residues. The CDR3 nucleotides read TGTGCCAGCTCACCACCGACATGGGGGGCTCGGGAGACCCAGTACTTC. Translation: CASSPPTWGARETQYF.

Here the CDR3 DNA reads TGTGCCACCAGCAGAGATAGGGACTACTACAATGAGCAGTTCTTC. This codes for CATSRDRDYYNEQFF. This chain uses TRBV15 with TRBJ2-1; 7 nucleotides agree with TRBD2. Germline lookup yields CDR1 LNHNV and CDR2 YYDKDF (reference sequence). This CDR3 spans 15 amino acids. The V and J ends lost 0 bases and 3 bases, in that order; junction bases with no gene match: 2.

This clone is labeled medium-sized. The CDR3 is CASSLGVGGTQETQYF. DNA for the CDR3: TGCGCCAGCAGCTTGGGGGTGGGCGGAACCCAAGAGACCCAGTACTTC. The genes are TRBV5-1 and TRBJ2-5; D unclear. Germline V gene sequence: CDR1 SGHRS, CDR2 YFSETQ. CDR3 length: 16 residues. The ends were cut back, 0 bases at V and 1 base at J, with 13 bases in the middle.

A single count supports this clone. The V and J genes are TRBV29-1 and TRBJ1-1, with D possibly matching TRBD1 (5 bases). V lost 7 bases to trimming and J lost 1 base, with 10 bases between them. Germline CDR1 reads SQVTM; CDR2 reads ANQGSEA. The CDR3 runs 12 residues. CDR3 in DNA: TGCAGCGCGGGACGTCCGAACACTGAAGCTTTCTTT. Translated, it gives CSAGRPNTEAFF.

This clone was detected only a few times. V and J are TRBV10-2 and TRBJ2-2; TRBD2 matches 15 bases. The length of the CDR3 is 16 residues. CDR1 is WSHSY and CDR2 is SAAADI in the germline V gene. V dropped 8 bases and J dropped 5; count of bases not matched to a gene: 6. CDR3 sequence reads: CASGAGTSGRTGELFF. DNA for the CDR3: TGCGCCAGCGGCGCCGGGACTAGCGGGAGGACCGGGGAGCTGTTTTTT.

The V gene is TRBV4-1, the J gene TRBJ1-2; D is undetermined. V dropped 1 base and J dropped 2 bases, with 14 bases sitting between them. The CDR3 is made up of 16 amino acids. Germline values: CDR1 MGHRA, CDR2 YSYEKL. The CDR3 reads CASSQAEKTLNYGYTF. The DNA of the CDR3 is TGCGCCAGCAGCCAAGCGGAAAAAACTTTGAACTATGGCTACACCTTC.

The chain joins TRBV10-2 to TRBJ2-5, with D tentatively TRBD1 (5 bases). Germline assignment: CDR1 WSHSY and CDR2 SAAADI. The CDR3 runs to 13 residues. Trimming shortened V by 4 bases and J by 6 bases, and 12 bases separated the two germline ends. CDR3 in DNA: TGCGCCAGCAGTGTTGGGGCACGCCAGACCCAGTACTTC. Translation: CASSVGARQTQYF.

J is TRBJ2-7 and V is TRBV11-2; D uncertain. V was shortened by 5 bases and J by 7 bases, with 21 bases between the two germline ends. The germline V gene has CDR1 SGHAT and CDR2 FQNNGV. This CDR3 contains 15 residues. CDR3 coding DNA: TGTGCCAGCAGCGCGAACGTCGGGCCCTTGGGAGAGCAGTACTTC. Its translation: CASSANVGPLGEQYF.

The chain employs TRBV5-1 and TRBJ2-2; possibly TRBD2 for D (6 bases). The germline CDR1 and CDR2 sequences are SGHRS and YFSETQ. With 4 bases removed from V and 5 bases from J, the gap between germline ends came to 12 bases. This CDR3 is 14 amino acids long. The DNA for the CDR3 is TGCGCCAGCAGCCCTCATAGCGGAACCGGGGAGCTGTTTTTT. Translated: CASSPHSGTGELFF.

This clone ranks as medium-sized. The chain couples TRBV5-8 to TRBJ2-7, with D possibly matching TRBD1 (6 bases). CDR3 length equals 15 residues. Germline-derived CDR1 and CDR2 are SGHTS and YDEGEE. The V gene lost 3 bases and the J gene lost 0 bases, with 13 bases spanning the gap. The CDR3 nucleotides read TGTGCCAGCAGCTCGGACAGAGAAGCCTCCTACGAGCAGTACTTC. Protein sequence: CASSSDREASYEQYF.

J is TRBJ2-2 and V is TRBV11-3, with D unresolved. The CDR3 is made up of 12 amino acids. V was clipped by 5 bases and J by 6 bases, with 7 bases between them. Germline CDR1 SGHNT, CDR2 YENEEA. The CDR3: CASSPLSGELFF. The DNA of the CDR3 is TGTGCCAGCAGCCCTTTGTCCGGGGAGCTGTTTTTT.

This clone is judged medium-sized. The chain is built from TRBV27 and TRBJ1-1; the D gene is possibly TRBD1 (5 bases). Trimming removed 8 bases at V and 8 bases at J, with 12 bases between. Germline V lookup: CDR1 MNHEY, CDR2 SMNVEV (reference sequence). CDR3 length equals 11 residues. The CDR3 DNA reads TGTGCCAGCCGTTCGGGACCCGAAGCTTTCTTT. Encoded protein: CASRSGPEAFF.

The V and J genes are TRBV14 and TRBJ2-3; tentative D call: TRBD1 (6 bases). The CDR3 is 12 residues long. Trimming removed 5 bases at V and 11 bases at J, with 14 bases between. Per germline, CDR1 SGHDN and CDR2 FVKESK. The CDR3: CASSSDRQGQYF. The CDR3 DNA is TGTGCCAGCAGCTCTGACAGGCAAGGGCAGTATTTT.

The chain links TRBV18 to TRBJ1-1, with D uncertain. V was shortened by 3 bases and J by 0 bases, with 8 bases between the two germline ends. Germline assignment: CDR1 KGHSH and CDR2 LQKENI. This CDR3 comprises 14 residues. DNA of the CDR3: TGTGCCAGCTCACCCTCTACCATGAACACTGAAGCTTTCTTT. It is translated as CASSPSTMNTEAFF.

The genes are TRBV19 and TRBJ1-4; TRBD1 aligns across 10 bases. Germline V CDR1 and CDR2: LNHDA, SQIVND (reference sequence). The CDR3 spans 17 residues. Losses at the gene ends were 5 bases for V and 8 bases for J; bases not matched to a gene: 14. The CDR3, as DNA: TGTGCCAGTAGTCAAAAGGGACAGGGGTTCCTAGGAGAAAAACTGTTTTTT. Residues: CASSQKGQGFLGEKLFF.

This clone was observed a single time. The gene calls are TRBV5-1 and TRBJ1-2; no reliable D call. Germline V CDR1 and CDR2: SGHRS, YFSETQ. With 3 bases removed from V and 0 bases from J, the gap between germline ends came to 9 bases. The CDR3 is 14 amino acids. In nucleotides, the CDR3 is TGCGCCAGCAGCTGGACGGATCCTAACTATGGCTACACCTTC. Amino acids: CASSWTDPNYGYTF.

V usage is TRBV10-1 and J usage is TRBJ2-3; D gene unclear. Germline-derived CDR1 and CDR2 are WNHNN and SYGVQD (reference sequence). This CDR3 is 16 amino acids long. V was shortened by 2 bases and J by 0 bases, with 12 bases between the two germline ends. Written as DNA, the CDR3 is TGCGCCAGCAGTGAGGGACCGAGAACTAGCACAGATACGCAGTATTTT. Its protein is CASSEGPRTSTDTQYF.